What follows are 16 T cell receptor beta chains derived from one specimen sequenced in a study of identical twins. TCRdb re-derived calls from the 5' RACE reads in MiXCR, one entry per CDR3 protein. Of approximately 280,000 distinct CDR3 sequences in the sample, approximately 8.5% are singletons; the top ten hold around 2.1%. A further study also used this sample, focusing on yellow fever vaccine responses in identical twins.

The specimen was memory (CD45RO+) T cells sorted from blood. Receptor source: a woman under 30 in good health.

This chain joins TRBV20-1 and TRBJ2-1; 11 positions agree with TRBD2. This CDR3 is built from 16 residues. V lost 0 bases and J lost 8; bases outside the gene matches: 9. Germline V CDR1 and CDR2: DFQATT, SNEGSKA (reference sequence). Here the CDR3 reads CSARDRRLAGRDEQFF. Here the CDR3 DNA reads TGCAGTGCTAGAGATCGACGACTAGCGGGGAGAGATGAGCAGTTCTTC.

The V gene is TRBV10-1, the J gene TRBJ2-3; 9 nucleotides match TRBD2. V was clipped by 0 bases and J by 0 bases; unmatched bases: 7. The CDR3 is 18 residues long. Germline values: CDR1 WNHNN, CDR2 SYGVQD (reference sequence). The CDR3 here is CASSESTSGQSSTDTQYF. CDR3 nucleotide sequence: TGCGCCAGCAGTGAGTCGACTAGCGGACAATCTAGCACAGATACGCAGTATTTT.

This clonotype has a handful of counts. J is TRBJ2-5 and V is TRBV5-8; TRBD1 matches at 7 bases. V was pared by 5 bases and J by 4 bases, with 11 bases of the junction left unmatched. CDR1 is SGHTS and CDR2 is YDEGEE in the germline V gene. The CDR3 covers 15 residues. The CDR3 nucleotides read TGTGCCAGCAGTTTCTACAGGGGAGTGGGAGAGACCCAGTACTTC. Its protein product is CASSFYRGVGETQYF. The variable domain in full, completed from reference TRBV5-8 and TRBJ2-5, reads EAGVTQSPTHLIKTRGQQATLRCSPISGHTSVYWYQQALGLGLQFLLWYDEGEERNRGNFPPRFSGRQFPNYSSELNVNALELEDSALYLCASSFYRGVGETQYFGPGTRLLVL.

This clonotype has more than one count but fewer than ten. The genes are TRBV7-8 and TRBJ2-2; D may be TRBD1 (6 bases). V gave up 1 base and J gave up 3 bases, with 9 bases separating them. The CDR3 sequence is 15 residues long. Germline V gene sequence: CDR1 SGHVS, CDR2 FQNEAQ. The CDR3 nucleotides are TGTGCCAGCAGCTTAGATCGGACAGACACCGGGGAGCTGTTTTTT. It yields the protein CASSLDRTDTGELFF.

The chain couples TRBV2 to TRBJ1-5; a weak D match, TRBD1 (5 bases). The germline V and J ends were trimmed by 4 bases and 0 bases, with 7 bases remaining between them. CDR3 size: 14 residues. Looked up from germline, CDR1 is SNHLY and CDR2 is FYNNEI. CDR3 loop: CASSVGVSNQPQHF. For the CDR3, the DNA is TGTGCCAGCAGTGTAGGGGTTAGCAATCAGCCCCAGCATTTT. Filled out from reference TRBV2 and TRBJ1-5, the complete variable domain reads EPEVTQTPSHQVTQMGQEVILRCVPISNHLYFYWYRQILGQKVEFLVSFYNNEISEKSEIFDDQFSVERPDGSNFTLKIRSTKLEDSAMYFCASSVGVSNQPQHFGDGTRLSIL.

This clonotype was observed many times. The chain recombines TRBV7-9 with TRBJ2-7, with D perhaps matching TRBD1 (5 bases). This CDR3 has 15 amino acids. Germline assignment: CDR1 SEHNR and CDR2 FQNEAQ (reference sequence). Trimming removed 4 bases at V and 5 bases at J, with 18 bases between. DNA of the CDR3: TGTGCCAGCAGCTCAGGGCCCCGAGGTGAAAACGAGCAGTACTTC. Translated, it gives CASSSGPRGENEQYF.

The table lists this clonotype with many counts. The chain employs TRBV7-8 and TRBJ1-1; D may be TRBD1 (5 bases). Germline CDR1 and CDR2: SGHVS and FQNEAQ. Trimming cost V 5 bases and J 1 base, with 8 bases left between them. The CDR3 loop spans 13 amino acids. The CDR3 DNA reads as TGTGCCAGCAGCAAAGACAGGAACACTGAAGCTTTCTTT. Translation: CASSKDRNTEAFF. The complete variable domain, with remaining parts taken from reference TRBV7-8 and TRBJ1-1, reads GAGVSQSPRYKVAKRGQDVALRCDPISGHVSLFWYQQALGQGPEFLTYFQNEAQLDKSGLPSDRFFAERPEGSVSTLKIQRTQQEDSAVYLCASSKDRNTEAFFGQGTRLTVV.

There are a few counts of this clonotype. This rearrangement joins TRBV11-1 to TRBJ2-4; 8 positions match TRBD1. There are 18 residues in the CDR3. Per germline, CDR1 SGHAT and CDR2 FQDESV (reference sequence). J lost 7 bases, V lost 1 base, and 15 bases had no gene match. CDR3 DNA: TGTGCCAGCAGCTTAGGGGGCACGGCAGGGGGCGTAGGGAACATTCAGTACTTC. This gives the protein CASSLGGTAGGVGNIQYF.

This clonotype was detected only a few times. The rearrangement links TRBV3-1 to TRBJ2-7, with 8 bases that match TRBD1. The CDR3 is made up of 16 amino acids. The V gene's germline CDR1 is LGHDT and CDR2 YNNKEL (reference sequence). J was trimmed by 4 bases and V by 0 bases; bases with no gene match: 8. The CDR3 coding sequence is TGTGCCAGCAGCCAAGAGAGGGCAGGGGGCAAGTACGAGCAGTACTTC. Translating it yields CASSQERAGGKYEQYF.

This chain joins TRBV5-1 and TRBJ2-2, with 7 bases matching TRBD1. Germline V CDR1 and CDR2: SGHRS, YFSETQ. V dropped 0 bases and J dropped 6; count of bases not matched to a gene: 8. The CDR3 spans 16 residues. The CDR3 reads CASSLAEGAKAGELFF. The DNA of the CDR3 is TGCGCCAGCAGCTTGGCCGAGGGGGCAAAAGCCGGGGAGCTGTTTTTT.

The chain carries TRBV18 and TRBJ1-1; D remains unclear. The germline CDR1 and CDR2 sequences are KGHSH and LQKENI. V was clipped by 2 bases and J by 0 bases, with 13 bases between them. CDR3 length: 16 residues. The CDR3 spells CASSPSAASMNTEAFF. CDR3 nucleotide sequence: TGTGCCAGCTCACCAAGCGCGGCAAGCATGAACACTGAAGCTTTCTTT.

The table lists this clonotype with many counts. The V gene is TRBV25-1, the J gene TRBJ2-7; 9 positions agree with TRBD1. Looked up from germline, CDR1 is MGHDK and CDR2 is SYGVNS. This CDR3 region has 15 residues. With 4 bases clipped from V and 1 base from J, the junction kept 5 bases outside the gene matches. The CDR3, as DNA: TGTGCCAGCAGTGCTGCCGGGACAGGGTCCTACGAGCAGTACTTC. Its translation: CASSAAGTGSYEQYF.

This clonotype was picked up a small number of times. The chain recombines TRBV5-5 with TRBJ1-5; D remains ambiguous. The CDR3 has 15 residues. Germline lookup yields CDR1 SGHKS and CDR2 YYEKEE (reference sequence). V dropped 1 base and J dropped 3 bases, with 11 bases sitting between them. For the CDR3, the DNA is TGTGCCAGCAGCTTGTTTAGTAGATACAATCAGCCCCAGCATTTT. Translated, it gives CASSLFSRYNQPQHF. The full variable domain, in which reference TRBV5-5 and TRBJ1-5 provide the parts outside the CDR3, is DAGVTQSPTHLIKTRGQQVTLRCSPISGHKSVSWYQQVLGQGPQFIFQYYEKEERGRGNFPDRFSARQFPNYSSELNVNALLLGDSALYLCASSLFSRYNQPQHFGDGTRLSIL.

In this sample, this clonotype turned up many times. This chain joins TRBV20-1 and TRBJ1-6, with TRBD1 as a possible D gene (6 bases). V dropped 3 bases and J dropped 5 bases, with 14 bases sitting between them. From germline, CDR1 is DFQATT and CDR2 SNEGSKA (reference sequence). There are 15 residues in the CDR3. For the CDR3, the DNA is TGCAGTGCTAGGTCCGGACAGACTAATAATTCACCCCTCCACTTT. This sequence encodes CSARSGQTNNSPLHF.

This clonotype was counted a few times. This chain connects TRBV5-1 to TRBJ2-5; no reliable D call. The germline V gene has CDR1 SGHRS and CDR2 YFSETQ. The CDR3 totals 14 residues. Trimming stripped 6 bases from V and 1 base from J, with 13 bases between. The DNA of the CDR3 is TGCGCCAGCACCCCGGGCGGAGTCCAAGAGACCCAGTACTTC. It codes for CASTPGGVQETQYF.

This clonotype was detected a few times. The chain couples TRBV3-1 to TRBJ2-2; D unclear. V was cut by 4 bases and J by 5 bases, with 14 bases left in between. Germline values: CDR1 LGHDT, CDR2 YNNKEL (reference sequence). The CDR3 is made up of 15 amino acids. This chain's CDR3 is CASSRRLQITGELFF. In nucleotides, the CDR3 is TGTGCCAGCAGCCGTAGATTACAGATTACCGGGGAGCTGTTTTTT.